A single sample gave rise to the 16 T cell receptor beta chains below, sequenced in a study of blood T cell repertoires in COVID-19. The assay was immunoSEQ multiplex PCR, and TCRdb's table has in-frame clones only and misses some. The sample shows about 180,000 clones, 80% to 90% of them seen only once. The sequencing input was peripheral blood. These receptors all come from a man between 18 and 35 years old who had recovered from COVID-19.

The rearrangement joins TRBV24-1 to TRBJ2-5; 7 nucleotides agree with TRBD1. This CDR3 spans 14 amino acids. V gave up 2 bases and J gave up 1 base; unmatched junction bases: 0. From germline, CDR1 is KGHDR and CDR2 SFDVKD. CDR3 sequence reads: CATSDWTGQETQYF. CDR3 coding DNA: TGTGCCACCAGTGATTGGACAGGCCAAGAGACCCAGTACTTC.

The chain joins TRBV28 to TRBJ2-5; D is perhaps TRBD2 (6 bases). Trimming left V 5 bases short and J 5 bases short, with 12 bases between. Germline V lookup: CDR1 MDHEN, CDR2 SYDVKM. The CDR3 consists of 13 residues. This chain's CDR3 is CASSGGAGETQYF. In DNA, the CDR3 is TGTGCCAGCAGTGGCGGGGCAGGGGAGACCCAGTACTTC.

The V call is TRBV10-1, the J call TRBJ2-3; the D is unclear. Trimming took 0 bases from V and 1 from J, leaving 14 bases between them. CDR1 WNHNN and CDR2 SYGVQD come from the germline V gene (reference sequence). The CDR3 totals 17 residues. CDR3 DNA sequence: TGCGCCAGCAGTGAGTCCACTGGGCAGTTCCGCACAGATACGCAGTATTTT. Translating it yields CASSESTGQFRTDTQYF.

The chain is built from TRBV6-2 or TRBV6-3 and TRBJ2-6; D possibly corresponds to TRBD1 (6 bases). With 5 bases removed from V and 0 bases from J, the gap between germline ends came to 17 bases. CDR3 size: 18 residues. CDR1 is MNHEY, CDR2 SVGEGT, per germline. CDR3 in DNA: TGTGCCAGCAGTACGCCTATGGGGGCGACCTCTGGGGCCAACGTCCTGACTTTC. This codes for CASSTPMGATSGANVLTF.

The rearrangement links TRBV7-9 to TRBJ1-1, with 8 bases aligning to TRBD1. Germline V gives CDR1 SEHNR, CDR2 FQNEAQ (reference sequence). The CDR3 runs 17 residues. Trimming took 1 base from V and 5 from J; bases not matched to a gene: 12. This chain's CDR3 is CASSLGGPLQGGTEAFF. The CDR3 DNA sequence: TGTGCCAGCAGCTTAGGTGGCCCCCTACAGGGGGGAACTGAAGCTTTCTTT.

Written as DNA, the CDR3 is TGTGCCAGCAGCCTGGCCCCGGGACTGACTTACAATGAGCAGTTCTTC. Residues: CASSLAPGLTYNEQFF. The chain couples TRBV7-3 to TRBJ2-1; TRBD2 might be the D (6 bases). The CDR3 has 16 amino acids. V lost 5 bases, J lost 4 bases, and 18 bases lay in between. Germline CDR1 is SGHTA and CDR2 is FQGTGA.

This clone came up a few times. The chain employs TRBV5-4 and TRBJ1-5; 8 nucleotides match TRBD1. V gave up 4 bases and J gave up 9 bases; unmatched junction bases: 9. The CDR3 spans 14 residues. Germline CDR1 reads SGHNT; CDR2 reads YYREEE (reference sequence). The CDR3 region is CASSVGQGDGPQHF. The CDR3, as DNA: TGTGCCAGCAGCGTAGGACAGGGAGATGGGCCCCAGCATTTT.

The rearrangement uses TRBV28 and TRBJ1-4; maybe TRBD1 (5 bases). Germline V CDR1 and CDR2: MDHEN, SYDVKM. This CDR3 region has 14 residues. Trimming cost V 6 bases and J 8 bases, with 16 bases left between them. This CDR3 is CASRTMGGGEKLFF. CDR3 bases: TGTGCCAGCAGGACCATGGGGGGGGGAGAAAAACTGTTTTTT.

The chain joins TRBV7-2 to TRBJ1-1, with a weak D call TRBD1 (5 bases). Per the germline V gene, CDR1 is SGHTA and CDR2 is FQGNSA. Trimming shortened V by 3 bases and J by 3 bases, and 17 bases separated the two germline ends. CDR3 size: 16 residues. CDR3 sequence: CASSFLPEGADTEAFF. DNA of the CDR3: TGTGCCAGCAGCTTCCTCCCGGAAGGGGCGGACACTGAAGCTTTCTTT.

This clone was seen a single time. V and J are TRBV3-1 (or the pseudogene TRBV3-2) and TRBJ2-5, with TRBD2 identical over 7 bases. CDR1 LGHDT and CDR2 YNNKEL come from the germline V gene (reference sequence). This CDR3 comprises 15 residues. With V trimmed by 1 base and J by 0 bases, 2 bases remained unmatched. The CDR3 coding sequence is TGTGCCAGCAGCCAAGCGGGAGGTTACCAAGAGACCCAGTACTTC. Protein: CASSQAGGYQETQYF.

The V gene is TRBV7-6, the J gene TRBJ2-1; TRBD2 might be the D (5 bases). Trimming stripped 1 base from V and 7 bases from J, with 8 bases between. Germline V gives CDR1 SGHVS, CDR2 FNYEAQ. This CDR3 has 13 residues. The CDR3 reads CASSLGTGNEQFF. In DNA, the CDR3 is TGTGCCAGCAGCTTAGGGACTGGGAATGAGCAGTTCTTC.

Here the CDR3 DNA reads TGTGCCAGCAGTTCGTCTTTGGGGCAGGGCTACACCTTC. Translating it yields CASSSSLGQGYTF. The gene calls are TRBV6-6 and TRBJ1-2; D is possibly TRBD1 (5 bases). The CDR3 is made up of 13 amino acids. Deletions cut 4 bases from V and 8 bases from J, with 14 bases between. Germline CDR1 and CDR2: MNHNY and SVGAGI (reference sequence).

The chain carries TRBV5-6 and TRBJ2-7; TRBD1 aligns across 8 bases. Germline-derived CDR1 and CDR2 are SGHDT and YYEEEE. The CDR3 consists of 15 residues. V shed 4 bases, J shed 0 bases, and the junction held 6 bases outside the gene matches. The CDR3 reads CASSRQGISSYEQYF. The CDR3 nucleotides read TGTGCCAGCAGCCGACAGGGGATAAGCTCCTACGAGCAGTACTTC.

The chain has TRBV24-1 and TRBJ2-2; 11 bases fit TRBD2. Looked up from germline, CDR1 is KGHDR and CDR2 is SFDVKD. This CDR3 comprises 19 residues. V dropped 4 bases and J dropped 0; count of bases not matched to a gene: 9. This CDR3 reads CATSDLRPGLAANTGELFF. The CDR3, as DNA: TGTGCCACCAGTGACCTTCGTCCGGGACTAGCGGCGAACACCGGGGAGCTGTTTTTT.

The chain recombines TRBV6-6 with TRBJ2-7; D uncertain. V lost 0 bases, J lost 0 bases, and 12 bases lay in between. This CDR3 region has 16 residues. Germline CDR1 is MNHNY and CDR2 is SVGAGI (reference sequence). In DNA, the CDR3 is TGTGCCAGCAGTTACTCCTCACTGATCTACTCCTACGAGCAGTACTTC. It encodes CASSYSSLIYSYEQYF.

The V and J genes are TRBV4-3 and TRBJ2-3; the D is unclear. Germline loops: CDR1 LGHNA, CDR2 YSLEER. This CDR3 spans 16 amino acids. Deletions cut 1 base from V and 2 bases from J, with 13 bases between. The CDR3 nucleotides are TGCGCCAGCAGCCAAGTACCAACAGTACACACAGATACGCAGTATTTT. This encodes CASSQVPTVHTDTQYF.